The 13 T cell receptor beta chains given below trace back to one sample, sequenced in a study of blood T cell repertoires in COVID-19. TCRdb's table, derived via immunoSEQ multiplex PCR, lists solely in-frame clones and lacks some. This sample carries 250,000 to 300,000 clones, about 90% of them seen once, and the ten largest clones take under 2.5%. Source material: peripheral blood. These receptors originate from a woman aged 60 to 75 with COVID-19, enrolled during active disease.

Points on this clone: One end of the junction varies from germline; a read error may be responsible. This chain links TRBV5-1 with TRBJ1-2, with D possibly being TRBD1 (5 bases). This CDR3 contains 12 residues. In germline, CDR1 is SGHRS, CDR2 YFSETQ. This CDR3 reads CASSLSRGNEEF. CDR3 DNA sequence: TGCGCCAGCAGCTTGTCAAGGGGTAACGAAGAGTTC.

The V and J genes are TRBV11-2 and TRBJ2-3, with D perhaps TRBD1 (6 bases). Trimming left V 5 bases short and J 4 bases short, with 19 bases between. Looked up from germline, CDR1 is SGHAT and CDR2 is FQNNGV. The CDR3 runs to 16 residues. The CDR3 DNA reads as TGTGCCAGCAGCCCCCCCGACAGGTATATCCCAGATACGCAGTATTTT. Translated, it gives CASSPPDRYIPDTQYF.

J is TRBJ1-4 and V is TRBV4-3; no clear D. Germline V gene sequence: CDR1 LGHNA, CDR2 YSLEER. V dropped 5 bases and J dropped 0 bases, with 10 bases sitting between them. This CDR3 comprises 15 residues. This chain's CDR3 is CASSRELATNEKLFF. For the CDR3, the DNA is TGCGCCAGCAGCAGAGAACTGGCAACTAATGAAAAACTGTTTTTT.

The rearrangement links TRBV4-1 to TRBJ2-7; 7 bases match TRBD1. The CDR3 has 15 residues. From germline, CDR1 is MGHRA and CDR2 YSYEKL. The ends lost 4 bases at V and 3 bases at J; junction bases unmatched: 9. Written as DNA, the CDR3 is TGCGCCAGCAGCCGAGGACAGGAGGCACTCTACGAGCAGTACTTC. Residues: CASSRGQEALYEQYF.

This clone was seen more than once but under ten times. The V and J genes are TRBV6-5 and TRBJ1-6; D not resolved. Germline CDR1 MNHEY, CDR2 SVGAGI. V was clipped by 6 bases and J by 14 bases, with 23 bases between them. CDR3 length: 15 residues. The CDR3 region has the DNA TGTGCCAGCAGCCTTCAGGAAGGAGGCGGAGTAGCCCTCCACTTT. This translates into CASSLQEGGGVALHF.

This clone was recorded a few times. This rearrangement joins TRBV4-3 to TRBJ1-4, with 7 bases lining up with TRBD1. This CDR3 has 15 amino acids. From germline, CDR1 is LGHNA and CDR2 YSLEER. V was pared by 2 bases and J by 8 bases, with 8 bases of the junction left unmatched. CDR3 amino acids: CASSQKADRVEKLFF. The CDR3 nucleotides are TGCGCCAGCAGCCAAAAGGCCGACAGGGTCGAAAAACTGTTTTTT.

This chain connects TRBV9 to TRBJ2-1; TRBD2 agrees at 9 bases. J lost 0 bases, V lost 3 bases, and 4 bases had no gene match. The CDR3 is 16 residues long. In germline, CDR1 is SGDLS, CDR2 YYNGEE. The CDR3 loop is CASSALSGSSYNEQFF. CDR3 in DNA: TGTGCCAGCAGCGCCCTTAGCGGGAGCTCCTACAATGAGCAGTTCTTC.

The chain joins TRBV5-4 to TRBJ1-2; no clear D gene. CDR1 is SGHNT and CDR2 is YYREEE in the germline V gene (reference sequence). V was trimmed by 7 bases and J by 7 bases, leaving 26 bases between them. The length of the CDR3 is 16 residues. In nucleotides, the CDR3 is TGTGCCAGCCTCCCCTCTGGAGGACGAGACAAAGGTGGCTACACCTTC. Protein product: CASLPSGGRDKGGYTF.

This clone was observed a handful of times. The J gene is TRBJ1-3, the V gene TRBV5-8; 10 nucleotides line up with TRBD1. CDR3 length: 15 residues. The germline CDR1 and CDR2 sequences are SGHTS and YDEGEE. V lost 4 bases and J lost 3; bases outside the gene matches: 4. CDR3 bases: TGTGCCAGCAGCGTGACAGGGGGCAGTGGAAACACCATATATTTT. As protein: CASSVTGGSGNTIYF.

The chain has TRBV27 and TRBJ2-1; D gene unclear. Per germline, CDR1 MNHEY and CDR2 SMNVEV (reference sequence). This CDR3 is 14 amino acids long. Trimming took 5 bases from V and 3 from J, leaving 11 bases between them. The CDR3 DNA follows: TGTGCCAGCAGTCAGCGCAGCCTCTACAATGAGCAGTTCTTC. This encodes CASSQRSLYNEQFF.

In DNA form, the CDR3 reads TGCAGTGCAAGTGCTCGGCTAGAAGCCAAAAACATTCAGTACTTC. Translated: CSASARLEAKNIQYF. This rearrangement joins TRBV20-1 to TRBJ2-4; D unclear. Per the germline V gene, CDR1 is DFQATT and CDR2 is SNEGSKA (reference sequence). The CDR3 is 15 residues long. Trimming removed 6 bases from V and 0 bases from J, with 15 bases in between.

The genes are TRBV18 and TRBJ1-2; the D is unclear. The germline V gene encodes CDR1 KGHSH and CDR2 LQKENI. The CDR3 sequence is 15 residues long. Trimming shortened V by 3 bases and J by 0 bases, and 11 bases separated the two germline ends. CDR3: CASSPQEGANYGYTF. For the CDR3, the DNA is TGTGCCAGCTCACCCCAGGAGGGAGCTAACTATGGCTACACCTTC.

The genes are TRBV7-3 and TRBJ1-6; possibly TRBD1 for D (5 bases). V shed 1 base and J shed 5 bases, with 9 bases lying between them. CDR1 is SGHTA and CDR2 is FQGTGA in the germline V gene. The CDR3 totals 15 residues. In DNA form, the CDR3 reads TGTGCCAGCAGCTTAAGGGTAGGGGATAATTCACCCCTCCACTTT. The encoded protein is CASSLRVGDNSPLHF.